The T cell receptor (beta chain) under discussion was sequenced for a study of cytotoxic CD8 clonotypes in ibrutinib-treated CLL (dated by TCRdb to about 2021). About the investigation overall: In this cohort, around 14 patients were treatment-naive and more than 9 were relapsed/refractory, while some 18 had unmutated IGHV. Longitudinal samples were available for about 30% of the roughly 90 trial participants. On average, each sample had some 250,000 productive templates and more than 75,000 productive rearrangements. Responses were partial in roughly 24 patients and complete in 2; after median approximately 66 months follow-up, about 14 stayed in remission and some twelve progressed. Response samples were obtained after a median of approximately eleven months of treatment, with a range of about 6 to 36 months. Cryopreserved peripheral blood mononuclear cells were collected before treatment, at response, and at either disease progression or sustained remission. Every remission and progressive disease sample was obtained while ibrutinib was still being received by the patients. Paper-wide results and their limitations: Public clonotypes were rare and either shrank or stayed stable during treatment, and the rise in clonality at ibrutinib response reflected expansion of private clonotypes. Baseline clonality exceeded that of age-matched healthy donors and correlated strongly with circulating CD8+ T-cell counts. Sampling times were not matched between patients in sustained remission and patients whose disease was progressing, and lymph node repertoires were not examined. At ibrutinib response clonality went up, during sustained remission it held steady, and at progression it dropped back toward baseline.

On a MiSeq, deep resolution sequencing aimed for a depth between 1 in 1 million and 1 in 200,000 T cells, with each clonotype covered 10x on average. TCR beta libraries were generated with the immunoSEQ hsTCRB Kit. Processing in the source paper ran as follows. ImmunoSEQ Data Assistant and ImmunoSEQ Analyzer were used for data analysis, and V, D and J genes were assigned according to IMGT definitions. Clonality was computed as one minus normalized Shannon entropy of productive rearrangement frequencies, ranging from 0 to 1. Only overrepresented clonotypes making up at least 0.05% of the repertoire of each patient were included in the public clonotype analysis. Repertoires from thirteen age-matched healthy donors in immuneACCESS were used as clonality controls. The table comes from immuneACCESS by way of TCRdb, which keeps in-frame sequences with V and J called. Part of the clones is missing from these tables; in studies checked, under half for an unresolved V gene and the rest for unknown reasons. D and trimming were read from the DNA, whereas the V and J calls and clone size are those reported in that table. The sample table holds fewer than 400,000 clones, of which 67% were seen once. The ten biggest clones cover roughly 6.8% of the sample.

This clone was recorded a few times. Which antigen it targets is not known. It has no much larger one-base neighbor in the sample; base qualities were not kept. CDR1 is given as SGHVS and CDR2 as FQNEAQ, both from the germline V gene. A distance of 11 bases separates the germline ends of V and J, which lose 0 bases and 2 bases respectively. Spanning cysteine to phenylalanine, the CDR3 consists of 15 amino acids. This entry keeps only the CDR3 DNA: 45 bases, framed from base 1. For TCR beta library preparation, roughly 2 micrograms of genomic DNA was extracted from cryopreserved PBMCs. Longitudinal blood samples from CLL patients on ibrutinib monotherapy underwent high-throughput TCR beta sequencing. The patients took part in an open-label, single-center phase 2 trial of ibrutinib monotherapy.

The sequence was obtained from a human donor with chronic lymphocytic leukemia. The sequences come from PBMCs, collected after 36 months of ibrutinib treatment. The V and J segments used are TRBV7-8 and TRBJ2-7; 6 matching bases give a weak D call of TRBD2. The nucleotide sequence reads as follows: TGTGCCAGCAGCTTAGCGGGACTGCGAGCCTACGAGCAGTACTTC. This is translated as CASSLAGLRAYEQYF.